This TCR beta chain derives from a study of shared T cell receptors in the human thymus. TCRdb's copy holds only in-frame clones and misses some; the assay was immunoSEQ multiplex PCR. Among hundreds of thousands of clones listed, roughly 88% were seen once. This same sample was also taken into another study, of human thymus T cells. That report adds: Having corrective surgery for congenital heart defects, healthy Finnish infants were the ones who donated. Thymic resections from corrective heart surgery supplied the tissue. Biased V and J segment usage appeared in thymus and peripheral blood. Related work showed strongly overlapping thymic repertoires across unrelated individuals.

Sequencing input: thymocytes. This TCR came from a girl in the first two years of life with a congenital heart defect.

Here the CDR3 reads CASSLTGLSQPQHF. The DNA of the CDR3 is TGTGCCAGCAGTTTGACAGGGTTAAGCCAGCCCCAGCATTTT. The chain recombines TRBV6-5 with TRBJ1-5; 7 bases map to TRBD1. In germline, CDR1 is MNHEY, CDR2 SVGAGI. J was trimmed by 7 bases and V by 4 bases; bases with no gene match: 7. This CDR3 comprises 14 residues.